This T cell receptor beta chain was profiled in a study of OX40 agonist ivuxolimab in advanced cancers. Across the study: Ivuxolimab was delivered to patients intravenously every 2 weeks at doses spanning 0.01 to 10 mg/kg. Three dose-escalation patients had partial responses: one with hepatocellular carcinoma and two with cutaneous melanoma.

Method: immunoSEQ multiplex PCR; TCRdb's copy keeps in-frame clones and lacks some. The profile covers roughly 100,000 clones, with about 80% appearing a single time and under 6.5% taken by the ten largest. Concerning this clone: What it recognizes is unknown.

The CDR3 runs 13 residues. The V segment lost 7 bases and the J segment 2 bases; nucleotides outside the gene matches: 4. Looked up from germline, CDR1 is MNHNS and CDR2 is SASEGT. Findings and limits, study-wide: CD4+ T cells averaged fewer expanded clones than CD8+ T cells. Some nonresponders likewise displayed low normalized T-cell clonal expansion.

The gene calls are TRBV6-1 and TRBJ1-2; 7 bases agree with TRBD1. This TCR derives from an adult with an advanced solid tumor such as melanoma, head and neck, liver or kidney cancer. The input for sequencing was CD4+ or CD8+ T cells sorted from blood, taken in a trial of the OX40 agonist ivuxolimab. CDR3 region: CASKAGGNYGYTF. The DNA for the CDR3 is TGTGCCAGCAAGGCAGGGGGGAACTATGGCTACACCTTC.